The 16 T cell receptor beta chains presented below share a single source sample, sequenced in a study of neurological immune-mediated disorders. One entry per CDR3 protein results from TCRdb running MiXCR on the 5' RACE reads. Of tens of thousands of distinct CDR3 sequences listed, roughly a sixth were seen once; the top ten hold 6% to 8%. Sequenced material: CD8+ T cells from blood. Receptors originate from a woman aged 18-30 years with multiple sclerosis.

By proportion, this clonotype is large. The chain recombines TRBV5-1 with TRBJ1-1; D may be TRBD1 (6 bases). CDR3 length equals 15 residues. Germline CDR1 reads SGHRS; CDR2 reads YFSETQ. The V end lost 1 base, the J end lost 5 bases, and 15 bases lay between the germline ends. CDR3 coding DNA: TGCGCCAGCAGCTTGAGTGTAGGGGGGAGAACTGAAGCTTTCTTT. Translated, it gives CASSLSVGGRTEAFF. Using reference TRBV5-1 and TRBJ1-1 for the parts outside the CDR3, the full variable domain is KAGVTQTPRYLIKTRGQQVTLSCSPISGHRSVSWYQQTPGQGLQFLFEYFSETQRNKGNFPGRFSGRQFSNSRSEMNVSTLELGDSALYLCASSLSVGGRTEAFFGQGTRLTVV.

The sample holds many counts of this clonotype. The chain links TRBV6-2 or TRBV6-3 to TRBJ2-3, with D hard to call. The ends were cut back, 2 bases at V and 6 bases at J, with 6 bases in the middle. The CDR3 has 12 residues. Per germline, CDR1 MNHEY and CDR2 SVGEGT. The CDR3 reads CASSYGVDTQYF. The CDR3 bases are TGTGCCAGCAGTTACGGCGTGGATACGCAGTATTTT.

There are many counts of this clonotype. The rearrangement joins TRBV29-1 to TRBJ2-5; possible D gene TRBD2, 5 bases. The CDR3 has 13 residues. CDR1 and CDR2 from the germline V gene are SQVTM and ANQGSEA. Trimming took 6 bases from V and 2 from J, leaving 13 bases between them. The CDR3 nucleotides read TGCAGCGTCGCAGTACCGGGACAAGAGACCCAGTACTTC. It is translated as CSVAVPGQETQYF.

This clonotype was seen many times. This chain joins TRBV20-1 and TRBJ1-4; 8 nucleotides match TRBD1. The V gene's germline CDR1 is DFQATT and CDR2 SNEGSKA (reference sequence). The CDR3 has 13 amino acids. J was trimmed by 11 bases and V by 1 base; bases with no gene match: 6. CDR3 nucleotide sequence: TGCAGTGCTAGAGTGGATAACAGGGGGAAACTGTTTTTT. The encoded protein is CSARVDNRGKLFF.

This clonotype is medium-sized in the sample. The CDR3 is CATSFQGQGGTQYF. DNA of the CDR3: TGTGCCACCAGCTTTCAAGGACAGGGAGGGACCCAGTACTTC. This chain links TRBV15 with TRBJ2-5; 8 nucleotides agree with TRBD1. Trimming at V came to 5 bases and at J to 7 bases, leaving 9 bases not matched to a gene. The germline CDR1 and CDR2 sequences are LNHNV and YYDKDF (reference sequence). The CDR3 is 14 amino acids.

This clonotype has at least ten counts. The chain recombines TRBV5-1 with TRBJ2-6, with D perhaps TRBD2 (5 bases). Germline CDR1 reads SGHRS; CDR2 reads YFSETQ. CDR3 size: 16 residues. Trimming shortened V by 4 bases and J by 0 bases, and 11 bases separated the two germline ends. CDR3 nucleotide sequence: TGCGCCAGCAGCCCCACGAGGGACTCTGGGGCCAACGTCCTGACTTTC. Translation gives CASSPTRDSGANVLTF.

This clonotype showed up many times. This chain uses TRBV15 with TRBJ2-1; D is possibly TRBD1 (5 bases). Deletions cut 0 bases from V and 6 bases from J, with 12 bases between. From germline, CDR1 is LNHNV and CDR2 YYDKDF (reference sequence). The CDR3 consists of 15 residues. CDR3 amino acids: CATSRDREIPNEQFF. The CDR3 nucleotides read TGTGCCACCAGCAGAGACAGGGAAATCCCCAATGAGCAGTTCTTC.

This clonotype was picked up a small number of times. The chain is built from TRBV19 and TRBJ1-2; D is ambiguous. This CDR3 is 14 amino acids long. V shed 3 bases and J shed 4 bases, with 12 bases lying between them. Germline lookup yields CDR1 LNHDA and CDR2 SQIVND (reference sequence). CDR3 amino acids: CASSISQLRYGYTF. Written as DNA, the CDR3 is TGTGCCAGTAGTATTAGTCAGCTCCGCTATGGCTACACCTTC.

In its sample, this clonotype was seen many times. The V and J genes are TRBV20-1 and TRBJ2-7; 10 bases align to TRBD2. There are 12 residues in the CDR3. Germline V gene data show CDR1 as DFQATT and CDR2 as SNEGSKA (reference sequence). Germline trimming cut 6 bases from V and 5 bases from J; bases unmatched to any gene: 4. The CDR3 region has the DNA TGCAGTGCGCCTCTAGCGGGAGACGAGCAGTACGTC. Translated: CSAPLAGDEQYV.

This clonotype was observed at least ten times. The chain couples TRBV20-1 to TRBJ2-5; 15 positions agree with TRBD2. J was trimmed by 5 bases and V by 4 bases; bases with no gene match: 8. Looked up from germline, CDR1 is DFQATT and CDR2 is SNEGSKA (reference sequence). The CDR3 extends over 16 amino acids. CDR3 nucleotide sequence: TGCAGTGCTAAAACTGGGACTAGCGGGAGGTGGGAGACCCAGTACTTC. Translated, it gives CSAKTGTSGRWETQYF.

This clonotype came up many times. The rearrangement links TRBV3-1 to TRBJ2-1; TRBD2 matches at 8 bases. This CDR3 has 17 residues. V was pared by 1 base and J by 8 bases, with 13 bases of the junction left unmatched. From germline, CDR1 is LGHDT and CDR2 YNNKEL (reference sequence). CDR3 DNA: TGTGCCAGCAGCCAAGGGTCCGGGACTAGGAATAGGTATGAGCAGTTCTTC. This codes for CASSQGSGTRNRYEQFF.

This clonotype was seen at least ten times. The chain couples TRBV12-3 or TRBV12-4 to TRBJ1-1, with D perhaps matching TRBD1 (5 bases). The CDR3 is 14 residues long. The V and J ends lost 4 bases and 3 bases respectively, with 12 bases between them. The DNA of the CDR3 is TGTGCCAGCAGTTCGTTCAGGGCGGACACTGAAGCTTTCTTT. Its protein product is CASSSFRADTEAFF.

The table lists this clonotype with many counts. J is TRBJ2-7 and V is TRBV20-1; perhaps TRBD2 as D (5 bases). The V gene's germline CDR1 is DFQATT and CDR2 SNEGSKA (reference sequence). Trimming removed 3 bases at V and 4 bases at J, with 10 bases between. CDR3 length: 12 amino acids. CDR3 protein: CSASARGYEQYF. As DNA, the CDR3 is TGCAGTGCTAGCGCCAGAGGGTACGAGCAGTACTTC.

This clonotype was seen ten or more times. The chain has TRBV5-1 and TRBJ1-4, with a weak D call TRBD1 (6 bases). CDR1 and CDR2 (germline): SGHRS, YFSETQ. The CDR3 has 18 amino acids. Trimming took off 0 bases at V and 0 bases at J, with 15 bases between the two ends. CDR3 bases: TGCGCCAGCAGCTTGGAGTCAGGGGAGTTTGCAACTAATGAAAAACTGTTTTTT. Its protein product is CASSLESGEFATNEKLFF.

This clonotype was detected only once. The chain recombines TRBV14 with TRBJ1-1, with D possibly being TRBD1 (6 bases). V lost 4 bases to trimming and J lost 3 bases, with 21 bases between them. This CDR3 is built from 17 residues. The germline gives CDR1 SGHDN, CDR2 FVKESK. The CDR3 DNA sequence: TGTGCCAGCAGCCTGACGGGGCTCAGGGGTCAAGACACTGAAGCTTTCTTT. As protein: CASSLTGLRGQDTEAFF.

This clonotype was seen ten or more times. The chain joins TRBV10-3 to TRBJ1-1, with a weak D call TRBD1 (6 bases). CDR3 length: 16 amino acids. Germline loops: CDR1 ENHRY, CDR2 SYGVKD. Trimming took 0 bases from V and 2 from J, leaving 13 bases between them. The CDR3 sequence is CAISESGGAYNTEAFF. The CDR3 DNA follows: TGTGCCATCAGTGAGTCTGGGGGGGCCTATAACACTGAAGCTTTCTTT.